One sample yielded the 11 T cell receptor beta chains listed below, sequenced in a study of cytomegalovirus exposure and HLA in healthy donors. Profiling relied on immunoSEQ multiplex PCR, and the TCRdb table lists in-frame clones only, not all of them. This table has approximately 200,000 clones, 90% to 95% appearing once. The material sequenced was PBMCs. The receptors stem from a woman younger than 35 in good health and CMV-seronegative.

The chain employs TRBV28 and TRBJ2-7; 12 nucleotides align to TRBD2. Germline V gene lookup returns CDR1 MDHEN and CDR2 SYDVKM. There are 17 residues in the CDR3. With 6 bases clipped from V and 3 bases from J, the junction kept 12 bases outside the gene matches. CDR3 sequence (DNA): TGTGCCAGCAGGACAAGACTAGCGGGAGACGTGGGCTACGAGCAGTACTTC. Encoded protein: CASRTRLAGDVGYEQYF.

The rearrangement links TRBV5-1 to TRBJ1-3, with 7 bases aligning to TRBD1. The junction had 5 bases not matched to a gene; V was cut back by 4 bases and J by 4 bases. There are 14 residues in the CDR3. Looked up from germline, CDR1 is SGHRS and CDR2 is YFSETQ. The CDR3 DNA is TGCGCCAGCAGCGAAGGACAGGCGGGAAACACCATATATTTT. Its protein is CASSEGQAGNTIYF.

CDR3 protein: CAWRLDRVVSYEQYF. The CDR3 DNA reads TGTGCCTGGAGATTAGACAGGGTAGTATCCTACGAGCAGTACTTC. J is TRBJ2-7 and V is TRBV30; TRBD1 matches 7 bases. Per germline, CDR1 GTSNPN and CDR2 SVGIG (reference sequence). The V segment lost 3 bases and the J segment 1 base; nucleotides outside the gene matches: 9. The CDR3 consists of 15 residues.

V and J are TRBV4-1 and TRBJ2-7; 10 bases are shared with TRBD2. V shed 2 bases, J shed 3 bases, and the junction held 4 bases outside the gene matches. CDR1 MGHRA and CDR2 YSYEKL come from the germline V gene. The CDR3 length is 15 residues. CDR3 in amino acids: CASSQRLAGHYEQYF. The CDR3 DNA follows: TGCGCCAGCAGCCAAAGACTAGCGGGCCACTACGAGCAGTACTTC.

CDR3 sequence reads: CASSSRLAGVHEQFF. DNA for the CDR3: TGTGCCAGCAGCTCGAGACTAGCGGGAGTACATGAGCAGTTCTTC. The rearrangement joins TRBV7-8 to TRBJ2-1, with 12 bases identical to TRBD2. Germline V CDR1 and CDR2: SGHVS, FQNEAQ. Germline trimming cut 4 bases from V and 8 bases from J; bases unmatched to any gene: 6. The CDR3 has 15 amino acids.

This clone was recorded once. The chain couples TRBV2 to TRBJ2-3, with D unresolved. The CDR3 covers 16 residues. Trimming cost V 4 bases and J 0 bases, with 14 bases left between them. Germline values: CDR1 SNHLY, CDR2 FYNNEI. DNA for the CDR3: TGTGCCAGCAGTGGATTAGCCCGTGCTAGCACAGATACGCAGTATTTT. This gives the protein CASSGLARASTDTQYF.

V usage is TRBV19 and J usage is TRBJ2-1; TRBD2 is a possible D gene (6 bases). The V gene's germline CDR1 is LNHDA and CDR2 SQIVND (reference sequence). This CDR3 spans 13 amino acids. The CDR3 sequence is CAVADSSYNEQFF. The DNA of the CDR3 is TGTGCGGTAGCGGATAGCTCCTACAATGAGCAGTTCTTC.

The chain joins TRBV19 to TRBJ1-5; possible D gene TRBD1, 5 bases. The germline V and J ends were trimmed by 7 bases and 3 bases, with 16 bases remaining between them. The CDR3 length is 15 residues. Germline CDR1 and CDR2: LNHDA and SQIVND (reference sequence). CDR3 in DNA: TGTGCCAGTAACCCAGGGTCGGAGATCAATCAGCCCCAGCATTTT. Translating it yields CASNPGSEINQPQHF.

This clone was found a few times. This chain joins TRBV11-2 and TRBJ2-2; D is unclear. Germline V gene sequence: CDR1 SGHAT, CDR2 FQNNGV. The ends were cut back, 3 bases at V and 6 bases at J, with 11 bases in the middle. The CDR3 is 14 residues long. CDR3 region: CASSLSRLAGELFF. The DNA for the CDR3 is TGTGCCAGCAGCTTGTCGAGGTTGGCCGGGGAGCTGTTTTTT.

This chain uses TRBV7-9 with TRBJ2-1; D possibly corresponds to TRBD1 (5 bases). This CDR3 has 15 residues. Germline lookup yields CDR1 SEHNR and CDR2 FQNEAQ (reference sequence). V gave up 5 bases and J gave up 5 bases, with 16 bases separating them. CDR3 loop: CASSQTGQLNNEQFF. CDR3 sequence (DNA): TGTGCCAGCAGCCAAACAGGACAACTAAACAATGAGCAGTTCTTC.

The chain employs TRBV28 and TRBJ1-1; D gene ambiguous. This CDR3 has 13 amino acids. Germline-derived CDR1 and CDR2 are MDHEN and SYDVKM. The ends were cut back, 0 bases at V and 7 bases at J, with 9 bases in the middle. CDR3 nucleotide sequence: TGTGCCAGCAGTTTATGGAAGGGAGGTGAAGCTTTCTTT. Residues: CASSLWKGGEAFF.